The rows below give T cell receptor beta chains drawn from one sample of a study of OX40 agonist ivuxolimab in advanced cancers. Some clones are missing from TCRdb's copy, which holds only in-frame ones; the method was immunoSEQ multiplex PCR. Among 54,000 or so clones listed, approximately 84% were seen once. The material was CD4+ or CD8+ T cells sorted from blood, obtained in a trial of the OX40 agonist ivuxolimab. All receptors derive from an adult with an advanced solid tumor such as melanoma, head and neck, liver or kidney cancer. CDR3s include the opening cysteine and the closing phenylalanine or tryptophan. D genes are given only for firm matches. The size of a clone is reported for some rows only, either as once, few or many, or as a class for expanded clones.

v_gene: TRBV5-1; d_gene: TRBD1; j_gene: TRBJ1-4; abundance: -; CDR3aa: CASSRDSTNEKLFF; CDR3nt: TGCGCCAGCAGCCGGGACAGCACCAATGAAAAACTGTTTTTT
v_gene: TRBV9; d_gene: TRBD2; j_gene: TRBJ2-3; abundance: once; CDR3aa: CASSVGLATDTQYF; CDR3nt: TGTGCCAGCAGCGTCGGACTAGCGACAGATACGCAGTATTTT
v_gene: TRBV7-2; d_gene: TRBD1; j_gene: TRBJ2-7; abundance: -; CDR3aa: CASSRGQAVEQYF; CDR3nt: TGTGCCAGCAGCCGGGGACAGGCTGTTGAGCAGTACTTC
v_gene: TRBV11-2; d_gene: TRBD1; j_gene: TRBJ1-1; abundance: -; CDR3aa: CASSLGTGGRAEAFF; CDR3nt: TGTGCCAGCAGCTTAGGGACAGGGGGAAGGGCTGAAGCTTTCTTT
v_gene: TRBV28; d_gene: TRBD1; j_gene: TRBJ2-6; abundance: -; CDR3aa: CASGTGGLGSGANVLTF; CDR3nt: TGTGCCAGCGGGACAGGGGGCCTGGGCTCTGGGGCCAACGTCCTGACTTTC
v_gene: TRBV7-7; d_gene: TRBD2; j_gene: TRBJ2-2; abundance: few; CDR3aa: CASSRGRDTGELFF; CDR3nt: TGTGCTAGCAGCCGCGGGAGGGACACCGGGGAGCTGTTTTTT
v_gene: TRBV19; d_gene: -; j_gene: TRBJ1-1; abundance: -; CDR3aa: CASMAQVNTEAFF; CDR3nt: TGTGCCAGTATGGCGCAGGTGAACACTGAAGCTTTCTTT
v_gene: TRBV4-1; d_gene: -; j_gene: TRBJ2-7; abundance: -; CDR3aa: CASSQDSAVSYEQYF; CDR3nt: TGCGCCAGCAGCCAAGATTCCGCGGTCTCCTACGAGCAGTACTTC
v_gene: TRBV5-1; d_gene: -; j_gene: TRBJ1-2; abundance: -; CDR3aa: CASSPTPAGYGYTF; CDR3nt: TGCGCCAGCAGCCCAACCCCGGCGGGTTATGGCTACACCTTC
v_gene: TRBV4-1; d_gene: -; j_gene: TRBJ2-5; abundance: -; CDR3aa: CASSQDSPGLTGGETQYF; CDR3nt: TGCGCCAGCAGCCAAGATTCCCCGGGACTCACTGGGGGGGAGACCCAGTACTTC
v_gene: TRBV5-4; d_gene: TRBD2; j_gene: TRBJ2-3; abundance: -; CDR3aa: CASSRTSGTDTQYF; CDR3nt: TGTGCCAGCAGCCGGACTAGCGGCACAGATACGCAGTATTTT
v_gene: TRBV28; d_gene: TRBD1; j_gene: TRBJ2-7; abundance: -; CDR3aa: CASRQGDYEQYF; CDR3nt: TGTGCCAGCAGACAGGGGGACTACGAGCAGTACTTC
v_gene: TRBV5-4; d_gene: TRBD2; j_gene: TRBJ2-1; abundance: -; CDR3aa: CASSQGLAGGYMGEQFF; CDR3nt: TGTGCCAGCAGCCAGGGACTAGCGGGAGGGTATATGGGCGAGCAGTTCTTC
v_gene: TRBV19; d_gene: -; j_gene: TRBJ1-2; abundance: few; CDR3aa: CASSGRFGANYGYTF; CDR3nt: TGTGCCAGTAGTGGCCGATTCGGTGCTAACTATGGCTACACCTTC
v_gene: TRBV2; d_gene: -; j_gene: TRBJ2-5; abundance: -; CDR3aa: CASSEQLPGETQYF; CDR3nt: TGTGCCAGCAGTGAACAACTGCCCGGGGAGACCCAGTACTTC